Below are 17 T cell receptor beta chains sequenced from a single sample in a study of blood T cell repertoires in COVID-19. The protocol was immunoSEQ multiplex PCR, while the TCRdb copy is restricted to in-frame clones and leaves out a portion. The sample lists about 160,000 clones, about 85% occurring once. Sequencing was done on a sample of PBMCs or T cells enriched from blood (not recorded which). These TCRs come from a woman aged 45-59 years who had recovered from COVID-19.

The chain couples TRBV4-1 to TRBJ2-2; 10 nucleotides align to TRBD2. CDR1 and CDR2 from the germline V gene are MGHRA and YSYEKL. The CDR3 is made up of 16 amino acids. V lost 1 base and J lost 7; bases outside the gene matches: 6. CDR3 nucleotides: TGCGCCAGCAGCCAAGTGGGAAGCGGGGGGGTCGGGGAGCTGTTTTTT. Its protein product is CASSQVGSGGVGELFF.

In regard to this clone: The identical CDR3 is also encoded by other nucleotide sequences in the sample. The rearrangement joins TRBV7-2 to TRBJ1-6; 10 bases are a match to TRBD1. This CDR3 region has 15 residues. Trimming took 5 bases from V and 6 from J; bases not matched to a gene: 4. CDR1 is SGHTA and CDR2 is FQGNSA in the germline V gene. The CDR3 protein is CASSPRTGGNSPLHF. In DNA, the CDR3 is TGTGCCAGCAGCCCACGGACAGGGGGTAATTCACCCCTCCACTTT.

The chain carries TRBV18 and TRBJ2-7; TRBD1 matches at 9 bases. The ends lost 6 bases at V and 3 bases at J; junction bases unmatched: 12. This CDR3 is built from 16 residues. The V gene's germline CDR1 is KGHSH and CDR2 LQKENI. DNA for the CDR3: TGTGCCAGCTCCGCAGGGCGACCGGGACAGGGCTACGAGCAGTACTTC. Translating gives CASSAGRPGQGYEQYF.

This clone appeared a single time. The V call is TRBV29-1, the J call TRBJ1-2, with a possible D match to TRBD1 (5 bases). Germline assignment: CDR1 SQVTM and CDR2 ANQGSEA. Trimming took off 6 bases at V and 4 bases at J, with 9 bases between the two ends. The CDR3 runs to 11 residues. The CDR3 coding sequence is TGCAGCGTGGGGGAGGTCTATGGCTACACCTTC. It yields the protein CSVGEVYGYTF. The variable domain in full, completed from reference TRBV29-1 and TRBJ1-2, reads SAVISQKPSRDICQRGTSLTIQCQVDSQVTMMFWYRQQPGQSLTLIATANQGSEATYESGFVIDKFPISRPNLTFSTLTVSNMSPEDSSIYLCSVGEVYGYTFGSGTRLTVV.

The CDR3 sequence is CAIQKVHGTGGDGYTF. CDR3 in DNA: TGTGCCATCCAAAAGGTCCACGGGACAGGGGGGGATGGCTACACCTTC. This sequence joins TRBV10-3 and TRBJ1-2, with TRBD1 identical over 11 bases. The V and J ends lost 8 bases and 6 bases, in that order; junction bases with no gene match: 14. From germline, CDR1 is ENHRY and CDR2 SYGVKD. This CDR3 region has 16 residues.

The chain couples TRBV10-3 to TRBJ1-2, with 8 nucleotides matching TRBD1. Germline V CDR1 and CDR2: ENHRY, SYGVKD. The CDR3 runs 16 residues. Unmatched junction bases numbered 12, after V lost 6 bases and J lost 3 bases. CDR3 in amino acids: CAISPPQGAGDYGYTF. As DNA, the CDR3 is TGTGCCATCAGCCCACCGCAGGGGGCAGGCGACTATGGCTACACCTTC.

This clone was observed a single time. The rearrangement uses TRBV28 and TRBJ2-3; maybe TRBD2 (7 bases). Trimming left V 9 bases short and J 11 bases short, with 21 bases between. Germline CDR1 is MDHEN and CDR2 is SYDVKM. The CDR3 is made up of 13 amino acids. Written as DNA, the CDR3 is TGTGCCAGTTTGGGGGGGCCCACCCTCGGGCAGTATTTT. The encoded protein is CASLGGPTLGQYF. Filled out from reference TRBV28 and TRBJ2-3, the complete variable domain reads DVKVTQSSRYLVKRTGEKVFLECVQDMDHENMFWYRQDPGLGLRLIYFSYDVKMKEKGDIPEGYSVSREKKERFSLILESASTNQTSMYLCASLGGPTLGQYFGPGTRLTVL.

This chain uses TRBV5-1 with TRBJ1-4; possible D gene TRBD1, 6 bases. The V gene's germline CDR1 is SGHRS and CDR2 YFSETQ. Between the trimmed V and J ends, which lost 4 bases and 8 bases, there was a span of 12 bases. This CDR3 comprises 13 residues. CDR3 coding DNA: TGCGCCAGCAGCGTTCAGGGGAACGAAAAACTGTTTTTT. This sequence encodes CASSVQGNEKLFF.

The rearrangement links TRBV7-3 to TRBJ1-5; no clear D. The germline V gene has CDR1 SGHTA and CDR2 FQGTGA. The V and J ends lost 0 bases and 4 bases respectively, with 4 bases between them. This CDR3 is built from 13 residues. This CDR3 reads CASSLTGNQPQHF. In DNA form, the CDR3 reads TGTGCCAGCAGCTTAACCGGGAATCAGCCCCAGCATTTT.

CDR3 sequence: CASSLPGLAGRSSYEQYF. The CDR3 nucleotides read TGTGCCAGTAGCCTACCAGGACTAGCGGGGAGAAGCTCCTACGAGCAGTACTTC. The rearrangement links TRBV19 to TRBJ2-7; 12 nucleotides line up with TRBD2. From germline, CDR1 is LNHDA and CDR2 SQIVND (reference sequence). J lost 0 bases, V lost 6 bases, and 12 bases had no gene match. The CDR3 spans 18 residues.

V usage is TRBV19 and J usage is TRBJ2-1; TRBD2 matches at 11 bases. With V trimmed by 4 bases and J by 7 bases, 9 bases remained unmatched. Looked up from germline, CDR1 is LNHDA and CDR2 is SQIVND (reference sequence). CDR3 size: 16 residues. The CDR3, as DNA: TGTGCCAGTAGTACGGGAGCTAGCGGGAGGATAAATGAGCAGTTCTTC. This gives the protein CASSTGASGRINEQFF.

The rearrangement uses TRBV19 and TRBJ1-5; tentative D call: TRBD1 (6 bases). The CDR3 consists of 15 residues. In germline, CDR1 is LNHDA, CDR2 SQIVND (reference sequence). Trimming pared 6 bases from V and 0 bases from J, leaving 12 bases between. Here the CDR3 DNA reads TGTGCCAGTAGCGGGAGGGGGTATAGCAATCAGCCCCAGCATTTT. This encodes CASSGRGYSNQPQHF.

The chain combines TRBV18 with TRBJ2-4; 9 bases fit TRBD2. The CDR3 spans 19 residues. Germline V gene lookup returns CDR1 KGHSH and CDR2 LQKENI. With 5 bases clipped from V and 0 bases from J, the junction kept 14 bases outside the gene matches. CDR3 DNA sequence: TGTGCCAGCTCAGCCACCTCCGCTAGCGGGGTTTTAGCCAAAAACATTCAGTACTTC. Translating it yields CASSATSASGVLAKNIQYF.

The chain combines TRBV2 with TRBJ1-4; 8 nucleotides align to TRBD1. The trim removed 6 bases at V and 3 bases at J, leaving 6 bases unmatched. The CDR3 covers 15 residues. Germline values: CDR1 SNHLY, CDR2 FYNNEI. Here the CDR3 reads CASRAQGAPNEKLFF. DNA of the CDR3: TGTGCCAGCAGGGCCCAGGGGGCCCCTAATGAAAAACTGTTTTTT.

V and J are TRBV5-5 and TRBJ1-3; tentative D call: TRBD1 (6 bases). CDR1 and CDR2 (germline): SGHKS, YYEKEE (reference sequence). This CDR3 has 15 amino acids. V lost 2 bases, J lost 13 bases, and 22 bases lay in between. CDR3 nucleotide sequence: TGTGCCAGCAGCTTTCTCACGACAGGCCGTCCGGAGATATATTTT. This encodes CASSFLTTGRPEIYF.

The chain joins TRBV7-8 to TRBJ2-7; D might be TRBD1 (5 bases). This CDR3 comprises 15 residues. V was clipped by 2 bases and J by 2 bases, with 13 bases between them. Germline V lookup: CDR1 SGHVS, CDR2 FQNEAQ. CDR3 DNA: TGTGCCAGCAGCTTATCAGACAGAAGCCCCTACGAGCAGTACTTC. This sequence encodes CASSLSDRSPYEQYF.

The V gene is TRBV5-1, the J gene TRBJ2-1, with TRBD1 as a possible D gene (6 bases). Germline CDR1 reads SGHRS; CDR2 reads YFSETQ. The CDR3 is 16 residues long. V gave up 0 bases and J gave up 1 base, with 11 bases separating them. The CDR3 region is CASSLAGTTSYNEQFF. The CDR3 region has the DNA TGCGCCAGCAGCTTGGCCGGGACAACTTCCTACAATGAGCAGTTCTTC.